This TCR beta chain was recorded in a study of T cells after yellow fever vaccination. The CDR3 spans 15 residues. CDR1 and CDR2 (germline): MDHEN, SYDVKM. V gave up 3 bases and J gave up 6 bases; unmatched junction bases: 8. In TCRdb, the 5' RACE reads were re-called with MiXCR into one record per CDR3 protein. This sample has about 550,000 distinct CDR3 sequences, with under 25% found just once. V is TRBV28 and J is TRBJ1-5; TRBD1 matches at 7 bases. This clonotype was obtained from a man aged 30 to 39 who received the YFV17D yellow fever vaccine. The material sequenced was PBMCs, taken 15 days after the yellow fever booster vaccination. The CDR3 is CASSLATGLVQPQHF. The CDR3 DNA sequence: TGTGCCAGCAGTTTGGCGACAGGGCTGGTTCAGCCCCAGCATTTT.